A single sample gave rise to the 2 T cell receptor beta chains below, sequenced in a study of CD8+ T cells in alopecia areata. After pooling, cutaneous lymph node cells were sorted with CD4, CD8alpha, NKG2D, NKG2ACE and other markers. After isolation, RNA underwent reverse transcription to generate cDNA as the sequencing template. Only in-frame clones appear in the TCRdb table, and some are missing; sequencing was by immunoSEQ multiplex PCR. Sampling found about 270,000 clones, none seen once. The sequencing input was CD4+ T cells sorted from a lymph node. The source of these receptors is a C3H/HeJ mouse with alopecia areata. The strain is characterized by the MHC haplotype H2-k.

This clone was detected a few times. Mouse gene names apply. The CDR3 loop is CASSQVGTDNYAEQFF. The sequenced CDR3 bases are TGTGCCAGCAGCCAAGTCGGGACAGATAACTATGCT. The chain recombines TRBV5 with TRBJ2-1; 7 bases are shared with TRBD1. The read comes to an end 4 residues before the CDR3 does, leaving the germline J gene to fill in the end. Germline CDR1 is LGHNA and CDR2 is YNLKQL (reference sequence). The CDR3 has 16 residues. Trimming at V came to 1 base and at J to 0 bases, leaving 3 bases not matched to a gene.

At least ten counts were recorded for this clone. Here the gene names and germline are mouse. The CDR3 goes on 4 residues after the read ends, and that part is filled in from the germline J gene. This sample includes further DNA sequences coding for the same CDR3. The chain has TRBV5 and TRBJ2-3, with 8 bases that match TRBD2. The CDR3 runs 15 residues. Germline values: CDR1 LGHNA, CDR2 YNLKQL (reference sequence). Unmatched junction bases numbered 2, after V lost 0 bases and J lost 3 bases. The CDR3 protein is CASSQDPGGAETLYF. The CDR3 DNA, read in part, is TGTGCCAGCAGCCAAGATCCTGGGGGGGCAGAA.